This T cell receptor beta chain originates from a study of blood T cells in healthy people across ages. Broader study findings: Unknown donor CMV status possibly confounded expanded clonotype changes. Both higher diversity and more naive CD4+ cells marked long-lived donors when set against aged donors.

Aged about 6 to 95, donors were systemically healthy Caucasians from Russia. Then a second PCR, running about 6 to 11 cycles, was carried out with a sample-barcoded 5' primer and a J-beta primer mix. CDR3-containing paired-end reads numbering at least 2.5 million came from each sample. TCRdb passed the 5' RACE reads through MiXCR, listing each CDR3 protein once. The table has approximately 1.5 million distinct CDR3 sequences, about 32% seen once. In this sample, this clonotype turned up once. Its antigen is not known. This CDR3 region has 14 residues. CDR1 is MNHNS and CDR2 is SASEGT in the germline V gene. Trimming cost V 4 bases and J 0 bases, with 8 bases left between them.

Sequencing was performed on blood. The TCR comes from a woman aged 30 to 39 in good health. The chain combines TRBV6-1 with TRBJ2-3, with D unresolved. CDR3 bases: TGTGCCAGCAGTGTGGTGACTAGCACAGATACGCAGTATTTT. Translation gives CASSVVTSTDTQYF.